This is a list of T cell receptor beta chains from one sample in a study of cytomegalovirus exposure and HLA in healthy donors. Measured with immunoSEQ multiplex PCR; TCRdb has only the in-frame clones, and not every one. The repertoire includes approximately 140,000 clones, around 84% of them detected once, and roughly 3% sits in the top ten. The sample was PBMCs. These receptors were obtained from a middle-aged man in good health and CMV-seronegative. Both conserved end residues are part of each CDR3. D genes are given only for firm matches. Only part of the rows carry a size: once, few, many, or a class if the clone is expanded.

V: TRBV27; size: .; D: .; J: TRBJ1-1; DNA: TGTGCCAGCGCCCGGGCGGGGGATAACACTGAAGCTTTCTTT; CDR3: CASARAGDNTEAFF
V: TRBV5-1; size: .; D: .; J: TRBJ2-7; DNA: TGCGCCAGCAGCTTGGTTGGGTTCCGTCGTGGTCAGGGGGGTTTTTACAACGAGCAGTACTTC; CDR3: CASSLVGFRRGQGGFYNEQYF
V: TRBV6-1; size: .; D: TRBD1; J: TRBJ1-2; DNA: TGTGCCAGCAGGGACAGGGGGGAGGTCTATGGCTACACCTTC; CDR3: CASRDRGEVYGYTF
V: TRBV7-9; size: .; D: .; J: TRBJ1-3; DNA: TGTGCCAGCAGCTTAGGATGGGGCAGTGGAAACACCATATATTTT; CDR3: CASSLGWGSGNTIYF
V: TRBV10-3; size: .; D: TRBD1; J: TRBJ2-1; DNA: TGTGCCACGGACAGGGGCGGCAATGAGCAGTTCTTC; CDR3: CATDRGGNEQFF
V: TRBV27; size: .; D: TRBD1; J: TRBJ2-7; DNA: TGTGCCAGCAGTTCAGATTACAGGGGGCTGCGAGGCGAGCAGTACTTC; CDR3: CASSSDYRGLRGEQYF
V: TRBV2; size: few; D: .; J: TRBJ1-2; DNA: TGTGCCAGCCTGTTTCAGGGGATGCATGGCTACACCTTC; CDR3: CASLFQGMHGYTF
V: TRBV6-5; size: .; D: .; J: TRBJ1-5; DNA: TGTGCCAGCAGCTCCCTAAGCAATCAGCCCCAGCATTTT; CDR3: CASSSLSNQPQHF
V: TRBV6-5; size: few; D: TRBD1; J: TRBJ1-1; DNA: TGTGCCAGCAGTTGGACAGGGGAGGTTGCTTTCTTT; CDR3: CASSWTGEVAFF
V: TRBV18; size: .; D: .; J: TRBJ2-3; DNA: TGTGCCAGCTCAGTATCCGGGACAATGCTAAGCACAGATACGCAGTATTTT; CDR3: CASSVSGTMLSTDTQYF
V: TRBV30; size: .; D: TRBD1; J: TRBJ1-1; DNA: TGTGCCTGGAGTACGGACAGGGCGCCAGCTTTCTTT; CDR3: CAWSTDRAPAFF
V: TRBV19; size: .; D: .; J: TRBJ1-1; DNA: TGTGCCAGTAGCCCGGGACATTGGAACACTGAAGCTTTCTTT; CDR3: CASSPGHWNTEAFF
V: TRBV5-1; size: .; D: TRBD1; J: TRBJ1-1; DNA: TGCGCCAGCAGCTCGGGACAGCCGAACACTGAAGCTTTCTTT; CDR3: CASSSGQPNTEAFF
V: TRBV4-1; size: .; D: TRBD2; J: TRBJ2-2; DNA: TGCGCCAGCAAGAGTAGTCCGGGGGGGTTTGGCGGGGAGCTGTTTTTT; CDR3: CASKSSPGGFGGELFF
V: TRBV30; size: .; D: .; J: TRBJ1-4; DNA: TGTGCCTGGGGTATGGGAGGGCGGAATGAAAAACTGTTTTTT; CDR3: CAWGMGGRNEKLFF